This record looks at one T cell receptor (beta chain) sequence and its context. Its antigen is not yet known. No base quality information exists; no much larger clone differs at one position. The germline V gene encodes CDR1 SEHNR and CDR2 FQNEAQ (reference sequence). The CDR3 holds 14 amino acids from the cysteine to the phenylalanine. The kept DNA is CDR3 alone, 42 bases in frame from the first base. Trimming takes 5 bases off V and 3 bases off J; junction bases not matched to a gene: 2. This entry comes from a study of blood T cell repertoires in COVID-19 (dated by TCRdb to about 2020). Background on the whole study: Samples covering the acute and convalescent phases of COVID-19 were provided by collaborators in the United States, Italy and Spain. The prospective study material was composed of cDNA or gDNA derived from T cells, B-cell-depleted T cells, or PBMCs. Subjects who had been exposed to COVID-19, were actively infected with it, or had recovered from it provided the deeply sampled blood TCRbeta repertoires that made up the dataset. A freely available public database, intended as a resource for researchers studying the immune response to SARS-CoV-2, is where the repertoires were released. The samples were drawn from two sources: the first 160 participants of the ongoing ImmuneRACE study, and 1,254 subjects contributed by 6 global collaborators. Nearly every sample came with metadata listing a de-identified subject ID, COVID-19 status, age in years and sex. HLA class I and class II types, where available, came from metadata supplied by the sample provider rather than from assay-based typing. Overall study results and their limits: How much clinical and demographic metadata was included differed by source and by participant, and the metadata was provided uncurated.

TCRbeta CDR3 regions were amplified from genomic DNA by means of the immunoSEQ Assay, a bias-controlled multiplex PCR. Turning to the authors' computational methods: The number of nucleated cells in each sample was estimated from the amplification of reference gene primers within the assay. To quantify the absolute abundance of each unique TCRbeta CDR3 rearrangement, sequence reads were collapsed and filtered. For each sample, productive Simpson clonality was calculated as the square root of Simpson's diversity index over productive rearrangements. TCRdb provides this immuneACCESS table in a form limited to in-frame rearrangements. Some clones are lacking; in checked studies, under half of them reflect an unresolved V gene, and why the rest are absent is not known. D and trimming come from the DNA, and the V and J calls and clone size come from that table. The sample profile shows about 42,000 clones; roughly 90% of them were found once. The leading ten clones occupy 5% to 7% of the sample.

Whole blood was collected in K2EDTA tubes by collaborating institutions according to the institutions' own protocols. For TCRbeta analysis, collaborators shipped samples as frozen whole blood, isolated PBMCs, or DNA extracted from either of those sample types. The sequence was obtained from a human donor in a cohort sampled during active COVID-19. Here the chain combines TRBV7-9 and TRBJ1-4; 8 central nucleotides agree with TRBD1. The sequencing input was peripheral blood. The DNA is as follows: TGTGCCAGCAGCCAGGGACAGGCTAATGAAAAACTGTTTTTT. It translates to CASSQGQANEKLFF.